These 24 T cell receptor beta chains came from one sample sequenced in a study of blood T cell repertoires in COVID-19. TCRdb keeps only in-frame clones here, not all; method: immunoSEQ multiplex PCR. The table lists 30,000 to 35,000 clones, approximately 80% of them singletons. The specimen was peripheral blood. The source of these receptors is a woman in her sixties with acute or convalescent COVID-19.

The rearrangement joins TRBV3-1 (or the pseudogene TRBV3-2) to TRBJ2-7; 7 bases match TRBD1. After removal of 1 base from V and 3 bases from J, the junction contained 9 bases not matched to a gene. Looked up from germline, CDR1 is LGHDT and CDR2 is YNNKEL (reference sequence). The CDR3 length is 16 residues. In DNA form, the CDR3 reads TGTGCCAGCAGCCAAGCGAACAGGGGATTCGGCTACGAGCAGTACTTC. Amino acid sequence: CASSQANRGFGYEQYF.

This clone was seen a handful of times. The rearrangement uses TRBV7-9 and TRBJ2-2, with 7 bases fitting TRBD2. Germline V gene data show CDR1 as SEHNR and CDR2 as FQNEAQ (reference sequence). V lost 2 bases and J lost 3; bases outside the gene matches: 3. The CDR3 extends over 15 amino acids. The CDR3 coding sequence is TGTGCCAGCAGCTTATCTAGCGGTGACACCGGGGAGCTGTTTTTT. Translation gives CASSLSSGDTGELFF.

The V and J genes are TRBV9 and TRBJ2-2; the D gene is possibly TRBD2 (7 bases). With 4 bases removed from V and 0 bases from J, the gap between germline ends came to 19 bases. The CDR3 totals 18 residues. CDR1 is SGDLS, CDR2 YYNGEE, per germline. The CDR3 DNA reads TGTGCCAGCAGCCCGAGGCGTCGAGGGGGGGCGAACACCGGGGAGCTGTTTTTT. Translating gives CASSPRRRGGANTGELFF.

The J gene is TRBJ1-5, the V gene TRBV5-7, with D uncertain. TRBV5-7 is an open reading frame whose function is uncertain. The germline V and J ends were trimmed by 2 bases and 10 bases, with 16 bases remaining between them. This CDR3 is built from 14 residues. The DNA of the CDR3 is TGTGCCAGCAGCTTCTCCGCGGAGGCCGGCCCCCAGCATTTT. Protein: CASSFSAEAGPQHF.

V usage is TRBV6-1 and J usage is TRBJ1-1, with D hard to call. CDR3 length: 14 residues. Germline values: CDR1 MNHNS, CDR2 SASEGT. V dropped 1 base and J dropped 4 bases, with 10 bases sitting between them. Here the CDR3 reads CASSEGAEATEAFF. For the CDR3, the DNA is TGTGCCAGCAGTGAAGGCGCAGAGGCCACTGAAGCTTTCTTT.

The table lists this clone with a count of one. J is TRBJ2-3 and V is TRBV28, with 8 nucleotides matching TRBD1. The ends lost 4 bases at V and 1 base at J; junction bases unmatched: 7. This CDR3 contains 16 residues. Germline CDR1 reads MDHEN; CDR2 reads SYDVKM. This chain's CDR3 is CASSSAGGAGTDTQYF. In DNA, the CDR3 is TGTGCCAGCAGTTCCGCAGGGGGCGCCGGCACAGATACGCAGTATTTT.

The chain uses TRBV18 and TRBJ2-3; 9 nucleotides agree with TRBD2. CDR3 length equals 17 residues. Germline V lookup: CDR1 KGHSH, CDR2 LQKENI. The J segment lost 0 bases and the V segment lost 4 bases, leaving 8 bases of the junction unmatched. The CDR3 nucleotides read TGTGCCAGCTCACGATTTAGCGGGGGCGGTAGCACAGATACGCAGTATTTT. It translates to CASSRFSGGGSTDTQYF.

The chain recombines TRBV11-2 with TRBJ2-2, with a possible D match to TRBD1 (5 bases). There are 16 residues in the CDR3. The germline CDR1 and CDR2 sequences are SGHAT and FQNNGV. Trimming left V 7 bases short and J 4 bases short, with 19 bases between. CDR3 loop: CASTLWGAPSTGELFF. Written as DNA, the CDR3 is TGTGCCAGCACCCTCTGGGGCGCCCCGAGCACCGGGGAGCTGTTTTTT.

In DNA, the CDR3 is TGTGCCAGCAGCGAGACACCGTACTATGGCTACACCTTC. As protein: CASSETPYYGYTF. The chain employs TRBV6-5 and TRBJ1-2, with D unclear. This CDR3 is 13 amino acids long. Trimming removed 6 bases from V and 3 bases from J, with 11 bases in between. Germline CDR1 is MNHEY and CDR2 is SVGAGI.

This clone appeared a few times. The CDR3 DNA is TGTGCCACCAGTGATTTTGAGGGCGGCTACACCTTC. Amino acid sequence: CATSDFEGGYTF. The chain joins TRBV24-1 to TRBJ1-2, with D unresolved. The CDR3 contains 12 residues. Deletions cut 1 base from V and 8 bases from J, with 7 bases between. Germline CDR1 is KGHDR and CDR2 is SFDVKD.

The V and J genes are TRBV5-1 and TRBJ2-3, with TRBD2 matching over 8 bases. Germline V gene sequence: CDR1 SGHRS, CDR2 YFSETQ. The CDR3 runs to 14 residues. The ends lost 4 bases at V and 4 bases at J; junction bases unmatched: 5. The DNA of the CDR3 is TGCGCCAGCAGCCCGGGGACTAGAGCAGATACGCAGTATTTT. Its translation is CASSPGTRADTQYF.

The chain combines TRBV5-1 with TRBJ2-7, with a tentative D call TRBD2 (5 bases). V was pared by 6 bases and J by 7 bases, with 23 bases between. The CDR3 runs to 15 residues. Germline assignment: CDR1 SGHRS and CDR2 YFSETQ. CDR3 nucleotides: TGCGCCAGCACCAAAGCACCGTTGGACGGCGGGGAGCAGTACTTC. Translating gives CASTKAPLDGGEQYF.

The chain links TRBV7-8 to TRBJ1-2; 10 nucleotides agree with TRBD1. The germline gives CDR1 SGHVS, CDR2 FQNEAQ. CDR3 size: 17 residues. The V and J ends lost 6 bases and 0 bases, in that order; junction bases with no gene match: 10. CDR3 protein: CASRHGTGERSNYGYTF. In DNA form, the CDR3 reads TGTGCCAGCAGGCATGGGACAGGGGAAAGATCTAACTATGGCTACACCTTC.

The rearrangement links TRBV18 to TRBJ2-5; no clear D gene. In germline, CDR1 is KGHSH, CDR2 LQKENI. Between the trimmed V and J ends, which lost 6 bases and 5 bases, there was a span of 7 bases. The CDR3 loop spans 11 amino acids. The CDR3 protein is CASSLEETQYF. CDR3 coding DNA: TGTGCCAGCTCGCTAGAGGAGACCCAGTACTTC. Variable domain in full (rest from reference TRBV18 and TRBJ2-5): NAGVMQNPRHLVRRRGQEARLRCSPMKGHSHVYWYRQLPEEGLKFMVYLQKENIIDESGMPKERFSAEFPKEGPSILRIQQVVRGDSAAYFCASSLEETQYFGPGTRLLVL.

The chain uses TRBV20-1 and TRBJ2-5, with 10 positions matching TRBD1. CDR1 and CDR2 (germline): DFQATT, SNEGSKA (reference sequence). V gave up 3 bases and J gave up 2 bases; unmatched junction bases: 6. The CDR3 sequence is 15 residues long. The chain's CDR3 is CSASRGTGAQETQYF. DNA of the CDR3: TGCAGTGCTAGTAGGGGGACAGGGGCTCAAGAGACCCAGTACTTC.

V is TRBV4-1 and J is TRBJ2-7; 9 positions match TRBD2. The CDR3 covers 15 residues. The trim removed 2 bases at V and 2 bases at J, leaving 4 bases unmatched. Germline assignment: CDR1 MGHRA and CDR2 YSYEKL. The CDR3: CASSQFLAGPYEQYF. CDR3 DNA sequence: TGCGCCAGCAGCCAATTTCTAGCGGGGCCCTACGAGCAGTACTTC.

The rearrangement joins TRBV5-1 to TRBJ2-5, with 9 bases identical to TRBD1. Germline assignment: CDR1 SGHRS and CDR2 YFSETQ. The CDR3 totals 14 residues. The junction had 7 bases not matched to a gene; V was cut back by 5 bases and J by 5 bases. CDR3 protein: CASREGQGFETQYF. CDR3 DNA: TGCGCCAGCAGGGAGGGACAGGGCTTCGAGACCCAGTACTTC.

The chain combines TRBV7-9 with TRBJ1-2; D may be TRBD1 (5 bases). The CDR3 totals 14 residues. Trimming shortened V by 2 bases and J by 4 bases, and 11 bases separated the two germline ends. Looked up from germline, CDR1 is SEHNR and CDR2 is FQNEAQ (reference sequence). CDR3 protein: CASSLMGQLYGYTF. The CDR3 DNA reads TGTGCCAGCAGCTTAATGGGGCAGCTCTATGGCTACACCTTC.

The CDR3 sequence is CASSGLRGEAFF. CDR3 DNA sequence: TGTGCCAGCAGCGGACTCCGGGGTGAAGCTTTCTTT. The rearrangement uses TRBV11-2 and TRBJ1-1, with unresolved D. With 5 bases removed from V and 7 bases from J, the gap between germline ends came to 11 bases. The CDR3 is 12 residues long. Germline lookup yields CDR1 SGHAT and CDR2 FQNNGV.

This chain joins TRBV19 and TRBJ1-3; no clear D. The CDR3 has 14 residues. V lost 7 bases to trimming and J lost 0 bases, with 10 bases between them. CDR1 is LNHDA and CDR2 is SQIVND in the germline V gene (reference sequence). This chain's CDR3 is CASNADHSGNTIYF. DNA of the CDR3: TGTGCCAGTAACGCGGATCACTCTGGAAACACCATATATTTT.

In DNA, the CDR3 is TGTGCCAGCAGCTCCCAGGGGGGAAACACCATATATTTT. Translating gives CASSSQGGNTIYF. The chain carries TRBV7-3 and TRBJ1-3; tentatively, D is TRBD1 (6 bases). Trimming removed 4 bases at V and 4 bases at J, with 8 bases between. Germline loops: CDR1 SGHTA, CDR2 FQGTGA. This CDR3 has 13 amino acids. Together with reference TRBV7-3 and TRBJ1-3, the CDR3 gives the full variable domain: GAGVSQTPSNKVTEKGKYVELRCDPISGHTALYWYRQSLGQGPEFLIYFQGTGAADDSGLPNDRFFAVRPEGSVSTLKIQRTERGDSAVYLCASSSQGGNTIYFGEGSWLTVV.

The V call is TRBV28, the J call TRBJ1-5; D call uncertain. Per the germline V gene, CDR1 is MDHEN and CDR2 is SYDVKM. The V gene lost 1 base and the J gene lost 0 bases, with 7 bases spanning the gap. The CDR3 loop spans 15 amino acids. CDR3 coding DNA: TGTGCCAGCAGTTTATCCGGGAATAGCAATCAGCCCCAGCATTTT. Translation gives CASSLSGNSNQPQHF.

This sequence joins TRBV5-5 and TRBJ2-7; D is perhaps TRBD1 (5 bases). With 0 bases removed from V and 1 base from J, the gap between germline ends came to 5 bases. The CDR3 is 13 residues long. Looked up from germline, CDR1 is SGHKS and CDR2 is YYEKEE (reference sequence). The CDR3 here is CASSLDRSYEQYF. The CDR3 nucleotides are TGTGCCAGCAGCTTGGACAGGTCCTACGAGCAGTACTTC.

The chain carries TRBV30 and TRBJ2-7; perhaps TRBD2 as D (5 bases). Per the germline V gene, CDR1 is GTSNPN and CDR2 is SVGIG (reference sequence). There are 16 residues in the CDR3. V gave up 2 bases and J gave up 7 bases, with 24 bases separating them. CDR3: CAWSFPKGGHSGEQYF. The DNA of the CDR3 is TGTGCCTGGAGTTTCCCCAAAGGCGGGCATTCGGGGGAGCAGTACTTC.